Given below is one T cell receptor beta chain in context. This sample is part of a study of CD8 T cells in Susac syndrome. V was shortened by 2 bases and J by 1 base, with 8 bases between the two germline ends. The CDR3 runs 14 residues. Random hexamers were used to reverse transcribe an amount of 0.5 to 1 ug RNA. TCRdb reprocessed the immunoSEQ multiplex PCR reads with MiXCR, giving one entry per CDR3 protein. This sample has 150,000 to 200,000 distinct CDR3 sequences, with 94% found just once. Sequencing was performed on CD4+ T cells from PBMCs. The receptor was isolated from a human donor with multiple sclerosis. V is TRBV23-1 and J is TRBJ1-1; D is uncertain. TRBV23-1 is noted as an ORF with a role that remains uncertain. CDR3 DNA sequence: TGCGCCAGCAGTCAAATTTCGGCGAACACTGAAGCTTTCTTT. It translates to CASSQISANTEAFF.